A selection of T cell receptor beta chains follows, all from one sample in a study of beta chain features in type 1 diabetes. The assay was immunoSEQ multiplex PCR, and TCRdb's table has in-frame clones only and misses some. The table lists about 270,000 clones, roughly an eighth of them singletons. Sequencing was performed on naive CD4+ T cells from blood. These TCRs come from a man aged 30-40 years with type 1 diabetes. Each CDR3 is given with its conserved first and last residue.

j_gene | v_gene | len | CDR3aa
TRBJ2-7 | TRBV19 | 15 | CASRGLAGGSYEQYF
TRBJ2-5 | TRBV2 | 15 | CASRTSGRVQETQYF
TRBJ1-2 | TRBV11-1 | 14 | CASSPGGSSYGYTF
TRBJ2-4 | TRBV9 | 16 | CASSVEASGSKNIQYF
TRBJ2-3 | TRBV29-1 | 15 | CSVLGLAGPTDTQYF
TRBJ2-3 | TRBV27 | 16 | CASSPGRLDYTDTQYF
TRBJ2-4 | TRBV2 | 15 | CARRTGDFAKNIQYF
TRBJ2-7 | TRBV6-1 | 15 | CASSMPGTGTYEQYF
TRBJ2-2 | TRBV7-3 | 13 | CASSLASGGELFF
TRBJ2-7 | TRBV2 | 13 | CASSALTGDEQYF
TRBJ2-3 | TRBV2 | 15 | CASKELAERTDTQYF
TRBJ2-1 | TRBV11-2 | 17 | CASSLNRAGVGYNEQFF
TRBJ1-1 | TRBV2 | 14 | CASIRDTLNTEAFF
TRBJ1-5 | TRBV7-9 | 13 | CASSLNGYQPQHF
TRBJ1-5 | TRBV5-1 | 17 | CASSLWPTGVSNQPQHF
TRBJ2-1 | TRBV28 | 16 | CASSLAGTGGYNEQFF
TRBJ2-7 | TRBV25-1 | 15 | CASSDVASGTYEQYF
TRBJ2-2 | TRBV5-1 | 15 | CASSLRSISTGELFF
TRBJ2-2 | TRBV28 | 15 | CASSSGGPNTGELFF
TRBJ2-1 | TRBV5-1 | 15 | CASSQGLAGVDEQFF
TRBJ2-5 | TRBV5-1 | 9 | CEGQETQYF
TRBJ2-1 | TRBV7-8 | 15 | CASSSRQGGYNEQFF
TRBJ2-2 | TRBV19 | 15 | CASSIGTAYTGELFF
TRBJ1-1 | TRBV6-6 | 12 | CASSQSNLEAFF
TRBJ2-4 | TRBV4-2 | 17 | CASSQESPARAKNIQYF
TRBJ2-7 | TRBV18 | 16 | CASSPPGSSRAYEQYF